This TCR beta chain was recovered during a study of blood T cell repertoires in COVID-19. Across the study: PBMCs, B-cell-depleted T cells, or T cells provided the cDNA or gDNA that made up the material.

Authors' methods: Reference gene primer amplification gave estimated nucleated cell counts. This table comes from immunoSEQ multiplex PCR, and its TCRdb copy is limited to in-frame clones, with some not included. V, J and clone size are those of that table, while D and trimming were read from the DNA. The data hold a few hundred thousand clones, with about 85% observed a single time. Germline CDR1 and CDR2: MNHEY and SMNVEV (reference sequence). This CDR3 has 14 residues. J gave up 8 bases and V 4 bases, and 5 bases lay outside the gene matches. Enrolment of Seattle patients took place during active infection, and they were followed longitudinally.

The specimen was peripheral blood. The TCR originated in a human donor with COVID-19, enrolled during active disease. The donor label of this sample is uncertain. This rearrangement joins TRBV27 to TRBJ2-1; TRBD2 matches at 10 bases. The CDR3 bases are TGTGCCAGCAGTTCACTAGCGGGAATTCATGAGCAGTTCTTC. Translating gives CASSSLAGIHEQFF.